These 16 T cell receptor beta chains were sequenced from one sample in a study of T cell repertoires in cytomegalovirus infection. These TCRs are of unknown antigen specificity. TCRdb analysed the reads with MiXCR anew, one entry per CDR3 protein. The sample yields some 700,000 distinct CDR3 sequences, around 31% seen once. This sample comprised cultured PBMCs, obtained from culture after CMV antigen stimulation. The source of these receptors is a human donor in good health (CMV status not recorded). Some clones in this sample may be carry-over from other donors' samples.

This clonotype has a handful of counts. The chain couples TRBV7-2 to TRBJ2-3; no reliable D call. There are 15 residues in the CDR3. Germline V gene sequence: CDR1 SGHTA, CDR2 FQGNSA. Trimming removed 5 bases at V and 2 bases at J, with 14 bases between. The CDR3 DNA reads TGTGCCAGCAGCCCCCAGGAGTCGGTCACAGATACGCAGTATTTT. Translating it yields CASSPQESVTDTQYF.

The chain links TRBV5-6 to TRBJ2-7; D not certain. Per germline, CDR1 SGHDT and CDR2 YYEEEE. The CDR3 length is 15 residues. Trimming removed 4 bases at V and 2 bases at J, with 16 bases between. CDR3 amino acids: CASSATTTYTYEQYF. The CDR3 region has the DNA TGTGCCAGCAGCGCGACAACCACCTATACCTACGAGCAGTACTTC.

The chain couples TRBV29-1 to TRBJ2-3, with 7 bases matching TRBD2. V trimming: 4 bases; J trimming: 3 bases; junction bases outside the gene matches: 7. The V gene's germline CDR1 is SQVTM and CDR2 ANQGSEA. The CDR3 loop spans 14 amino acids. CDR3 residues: CSVAGGETTDTQYF. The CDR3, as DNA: TGCAGCGTTGCGGGGGGTGAAACTACAGATACGCAGTATTTT.

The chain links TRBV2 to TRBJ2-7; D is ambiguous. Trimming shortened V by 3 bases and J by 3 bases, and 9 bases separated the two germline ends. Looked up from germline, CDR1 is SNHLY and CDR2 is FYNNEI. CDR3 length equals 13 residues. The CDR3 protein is CASSDGPDYEQYF. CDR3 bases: TGTGCCAGCAGTGACGGACCCGACTACGAGCAGTACTTC.

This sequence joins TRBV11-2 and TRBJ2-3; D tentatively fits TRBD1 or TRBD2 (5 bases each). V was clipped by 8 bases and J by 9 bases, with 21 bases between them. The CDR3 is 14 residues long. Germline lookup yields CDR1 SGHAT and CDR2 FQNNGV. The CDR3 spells CASRDPTLIGTQYF. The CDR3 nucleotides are TGTGCCAGCCGGGACCCGACCCTGATCGGGACGCAGTATTTT.

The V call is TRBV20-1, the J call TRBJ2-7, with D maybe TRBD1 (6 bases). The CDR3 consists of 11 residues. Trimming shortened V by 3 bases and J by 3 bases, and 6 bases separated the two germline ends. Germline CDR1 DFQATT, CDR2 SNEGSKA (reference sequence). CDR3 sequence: CSARTGYEQYF. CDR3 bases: TGCAGTGCTAGGACAGGCTACGAGCAGTACTTC.

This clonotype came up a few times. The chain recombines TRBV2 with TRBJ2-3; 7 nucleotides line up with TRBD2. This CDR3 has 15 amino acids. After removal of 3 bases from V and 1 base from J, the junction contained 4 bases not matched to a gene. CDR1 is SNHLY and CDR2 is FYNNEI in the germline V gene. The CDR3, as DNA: TGTGCCAGCAGTGAGGGGGGGATCCGCACAGATACGCAGTATTTT. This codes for CASSEGGIRTDTQYF.

The CDR3: CASEIRDRAYPNYGYTF. The CDR3 DNA is TGTGCCAGCGAAATCCGGGACAGAGCTTATCCAAACTATGGCTACACCTTC. The rearrangement joins TRBV28 to TRBJ1-2; 7 bases match TRBD1. This CDR3 contains 17 residues. Losses at the gene ends were 8 bases for V and 2 bases for J; bases not matched to a gene: 17. Germline V lookup: CDR1 MDHEN, CDR2 SYDVKM.

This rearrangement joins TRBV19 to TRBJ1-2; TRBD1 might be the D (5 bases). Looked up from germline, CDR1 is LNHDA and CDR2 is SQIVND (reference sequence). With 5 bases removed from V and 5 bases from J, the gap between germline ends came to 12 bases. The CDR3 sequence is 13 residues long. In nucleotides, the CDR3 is TGTGCCAGTAGTCCTACCTCAGGGTATGGCTACACCTTC. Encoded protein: CASSPTSGYGYTF.

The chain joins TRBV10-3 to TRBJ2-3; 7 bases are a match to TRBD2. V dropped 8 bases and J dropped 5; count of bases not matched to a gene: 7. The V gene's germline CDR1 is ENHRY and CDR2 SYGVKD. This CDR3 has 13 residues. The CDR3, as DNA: TGTGCCATCTCAACGACTAGCCAAGATACGCAGTATTTT. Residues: CAISTTSQDTQYF.

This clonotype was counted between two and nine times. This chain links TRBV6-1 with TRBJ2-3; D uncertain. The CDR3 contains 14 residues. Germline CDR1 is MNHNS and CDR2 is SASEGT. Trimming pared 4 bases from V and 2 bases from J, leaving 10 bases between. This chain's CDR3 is CASSALFDTDTQYF. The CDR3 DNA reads TGTGCCAGCAGTGCCTTATTCGACACAGATACGCAGTATTTT.

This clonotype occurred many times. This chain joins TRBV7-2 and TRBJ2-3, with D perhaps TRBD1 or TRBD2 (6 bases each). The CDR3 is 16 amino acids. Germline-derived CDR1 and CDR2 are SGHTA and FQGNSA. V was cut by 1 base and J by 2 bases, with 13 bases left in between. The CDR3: CASSLGGRDHTDTQYF. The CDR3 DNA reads TGTGCCAGCAGCTTAGGGGGGCGGGATCACACAGATACGCAGTATTTT.

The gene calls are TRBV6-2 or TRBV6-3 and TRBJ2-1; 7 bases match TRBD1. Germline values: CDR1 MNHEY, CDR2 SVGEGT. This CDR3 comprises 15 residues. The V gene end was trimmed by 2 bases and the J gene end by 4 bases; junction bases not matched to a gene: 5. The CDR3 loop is CASSYGRGNYNEQFF. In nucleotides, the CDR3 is TGTGCCAGCAGTTACGGCAGGGGGAATTACAATGAGCAGTTCTTC.

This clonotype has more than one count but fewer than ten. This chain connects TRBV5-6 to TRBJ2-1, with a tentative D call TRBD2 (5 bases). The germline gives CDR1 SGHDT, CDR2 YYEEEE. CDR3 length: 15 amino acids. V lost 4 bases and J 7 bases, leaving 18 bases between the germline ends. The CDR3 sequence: CASSLVGEGWNEQFF. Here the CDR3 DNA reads TGTGCCAGCAGCCTAGTCGGCGAGGGTTGGAATGAGCAGTTCTTC.

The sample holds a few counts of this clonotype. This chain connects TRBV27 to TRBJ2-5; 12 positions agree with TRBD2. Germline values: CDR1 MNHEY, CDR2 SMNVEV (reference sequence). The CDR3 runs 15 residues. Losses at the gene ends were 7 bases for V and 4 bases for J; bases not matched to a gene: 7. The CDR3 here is CASNKLAGGGETQYF. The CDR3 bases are TGTGCCAGCAACAAACTAGCGGGGGGTGGAGAGACCCAGTACTTC.

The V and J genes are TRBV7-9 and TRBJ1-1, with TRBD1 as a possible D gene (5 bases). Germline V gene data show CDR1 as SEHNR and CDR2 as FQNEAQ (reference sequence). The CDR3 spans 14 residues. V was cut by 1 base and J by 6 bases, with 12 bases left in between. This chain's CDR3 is CASSLDGAMAEAFF. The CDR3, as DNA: TGTGCCAGCAGCTTAGACGGGGCGATGGCTGAAGCTTTCTTT.